The following is a T cell receptor (beta chain) sequence with its context. This entry comes from a study of blood T cell repertoires in COVID-19. V was clipped by 4 bases and J by 6 bases; unmatched bases: 4. Germline V gene sequence: CDR1 SGDLS, CDR2 YYNGEE. The length of the CDR3 is 15 residues. Which cohort a participant joined came from the clinical history participants gave. Methods used by the authors: Estimates of nucleated cell counts were drawn from the amplification of reference gene primers. Here immunoSEQ multiplex PCR was the method, and the copy in TCRdb shows in-frame clones only, minus some. The DNA was the basis for D and trimming; V, J and clone size are from that table. The sample lists some 210,000 clones, more than 80% occurring once.

The clonotype comes from a man aged 35 to 55 who had recovered from COVID-19. Sequenced input: PBMCs or T cells enriched from blood (not recorded which). V usage is TRBV9 and J usage is TRBJ2-3; 14 nucleotides match TRBD2. CDR3: CASSLRLAGGDTQYF. The CDR3 nucleotides read TGTGCCAGCAGCTTAAGACTAGCGGGAGGGGATACGCAGTATTTT.